This T cell receptor (beta chain) was sequenced for a study of T cells in Graves' hyperthyroidism and ophthalmopathy. Study observations and caveats: Among thyroid clonotypes expanded above 0.001, most also appeared in blood. Through a model of 13 V-J features, ophthalmopathy was separated from stable hyperthyroidism.

Turning to this clonotype: No antigen is known for it.

Investigators excluded patients with uncontrolled infection, other autoimmune disease, pregnancy or lactation. The diagnoses drew upon clinical symptoms, serum thyroxine and TRAb, thyroid ultrasound and orbital computed tomography. TCR beta CDR3 sequences were amplified from RNA transcripts. TCR CDR3 regions were first amplified by RT-PCR with HTBI primers. TCRdb recomputed calls from the multiplex PCR reads with MiXCR, one row per CDR3 protein. The sample lists 660,000 or so distinct CDR3 sequences; 45% were seen once. The V gene lost 0 bases and the J gene lost 3 bases, with 12 bases spanning the gap. Germline CDR1 and CDR2: SNHLY and FYNNEI. CDR3 length equals 15 residues.

This chain uses TRBV2 with TRBJ2-7; D possibly uses TRBD1 or TRBD2 (6 bases each). The sequencing sample was made of peripheral blood or thyroid tissue (not recorded which). The clonotype was recovered from an adult man with Graves' disease, either hyperthyroidism or ophthalmopathy (not recorded which). The CDR3 nucleotides read TGTGCCAGCAGTGAAGCGGGGGGCTCCCTCTACGAGCAGTACTTC. This codes for CASSEAGGSLYEQYF.